These 5 T cell receptor beta chains share one sample of origin, sequenced in a study of beta chain features in type 1 diabetes. No antigen has been assigned to these receptors. Study-wide results and limits: Patients with Type 1 diabetes showed moderately but significantly shorter TCRB CDR3s in all four CD4+ subsets.

TCRB transcripts that were expressed got sequenced, as all of the isolated RNA had been reverse transcribed. TCRdb's copy holds only in-frame clones and misses some; the assay was immunoSEQ multiplex PCR. Altogether 120,000 or so clones are present, roughly 17% being singletons, with the ten largest covering around 2.5%. Sequencing was performed on central memory CD4+ T cells from blood. The receptors shown here come from a man aged 18 to 30 with type 1 diabetes.

V usage is TRBV2 and J usage is TRBJ1-5; D remains unclear. The CDR3 spans 15 residues. V lost 1 base, J lost 1 base, and 8 bases lay in between. Germline V lookup: CDR1 SNHLY, CDR2 FYNNEI. The CDR3 DNA reads as TGTGCCAGCAGTGAAGGGGTAGGCAGCAATCAGCCCCAGCATTTT. Its protein is CASSEGVGSNQPQHF.

V gene TRBV6-5 combines with J gene TRBJ1-2; tentative D call: TRBD1 (5 bases). V gave up 6 bases and J gave up 2 bases, with 16 bases separating them. The CDR3 is made up of 15 amino acids. In germline, CDR1 is MNHEY, CDR2 SVGAGI. In DNA, the CDR3 is TGTGCCAGCAGCTCTCAACCGGGACGAAACTATGGCTACACCTTC. Translation: CASSSQPGRNYGYTF.

This clone was picked up a small number of times. The chain uses TRBV28 and TRBJ1-5; D is ambiguous. Trimming stripped 1 base from V and 3 bases from J, with 1 base between. This CDR3 spans 12 amino acids. The germline CDR1 and CDR2 sequences are MDHEN and SYDVKM. The DNA for the CDR3 is TGTGCCAGCAGTTTATACAATCAGCCCCAGCATTTT. This gives the protein CASSLYNQPQHF. Drawing the rest from reference TRBV28 and TRBJ1-5, the complete variable domain is DVKVTQSSRYLVKRTGEKVFLECVQDMDHENMFWYRQDPGLGLRLIYFSYDVKMKEKGDIPEGYSVSREKKERFSLILESASTNQTSMYLCASSLYNQPQHFGDGTRLSIL.

In this sample, this clone turned up a few times. V and J are TRBV18 and TRBJ2-3; no firm D call. The CDR3 contains 14 residues. The germline V gene encodes CDR1 KGHSH and CDR2 LQKENI. The V end lost 0 bases, the J end lost 1 base, and 5 bases lay between the germline ends. CDR3: CASSPPSRTDTQYF. DNA for the CDR3: TGTGCCAGCTCACCACCCTCCCGCACAGATACGCAGTATTTT.

The sample holds a few counts of this clone. The chain has TRBV5-1 and TRBJ2-7, with 10 bases identical to TRBD1. V lost 0 bases, J lost 4 bases, and 7 bases stayed unmatched. Germline V CDR1 and CDR2: SGHRS, YFSETQ. This CDR3 has 16 residues. In DNA form, the CDR3 reads TGCGCCAGCAGCTTGGCTCCGGGACAGGGGATTTACGAGCAGTACTTC. The encoded protein is CASSLAPGQGIYEQYF.